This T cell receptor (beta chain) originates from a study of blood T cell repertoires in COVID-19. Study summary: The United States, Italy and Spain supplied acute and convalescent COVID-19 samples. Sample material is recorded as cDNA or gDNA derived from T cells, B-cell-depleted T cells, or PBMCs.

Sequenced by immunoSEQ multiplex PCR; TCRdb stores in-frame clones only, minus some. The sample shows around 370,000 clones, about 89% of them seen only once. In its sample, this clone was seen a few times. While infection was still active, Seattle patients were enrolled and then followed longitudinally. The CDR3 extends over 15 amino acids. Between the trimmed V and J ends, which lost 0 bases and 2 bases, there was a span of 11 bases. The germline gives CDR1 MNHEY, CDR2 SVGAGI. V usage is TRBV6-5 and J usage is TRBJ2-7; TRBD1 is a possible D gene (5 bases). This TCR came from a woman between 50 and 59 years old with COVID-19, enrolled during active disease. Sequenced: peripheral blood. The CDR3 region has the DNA TGTGCCAGCAGTTACTCGATACAGGTTACCTACGAGCAGTACTTC. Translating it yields CASSYSIQVTYEQYF.